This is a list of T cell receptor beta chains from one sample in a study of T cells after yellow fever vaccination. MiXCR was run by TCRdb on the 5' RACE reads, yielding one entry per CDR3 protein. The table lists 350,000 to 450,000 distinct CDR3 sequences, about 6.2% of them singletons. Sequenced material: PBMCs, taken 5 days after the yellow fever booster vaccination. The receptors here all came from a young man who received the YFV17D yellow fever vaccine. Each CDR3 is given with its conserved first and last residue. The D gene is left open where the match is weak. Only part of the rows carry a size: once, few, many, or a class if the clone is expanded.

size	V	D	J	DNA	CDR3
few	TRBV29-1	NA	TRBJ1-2	TGCAGCGTTGAGGAGAGGGGGGGCCTCTATGGCTACACCTTC	CSVEERGGLYGYTF
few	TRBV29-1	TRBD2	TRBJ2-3	TGCAGCGTTTCGCCCTTACCCGGACTAGCGGGAGGGCCGATCGTCGATACGCAGTATTTT	CSVSPLPGLAGGPIVDTQYF
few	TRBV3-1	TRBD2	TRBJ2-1	TGTGCCAGCAGCCAAGGGTGGGCACTAGCGGGAGTCGATGAGCAGTTCTTC	CASSQGWALAGVDEQFF
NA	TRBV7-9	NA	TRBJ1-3	TGTGCCAGCACCCCGTCGGGTGGTGGAAACACCATATATTTT	CASTPSGGGNTIYF
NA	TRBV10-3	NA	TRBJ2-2	TGTGCCATCAGTGACCTGGGTCAGAACACCGGGGAGCTGTTTTTT	CAISDLGQNTGELFF
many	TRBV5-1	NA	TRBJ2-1	TGCGCCAGCAGCAATGATCCCTCGAGCTCCTACAATGAGCAGTTCTTC	CASSNDPSSSYNEQFF
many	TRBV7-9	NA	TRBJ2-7	TGTGCCAGCAGCTCAGGACTGTACGAGCAGTACTTC	CASSSGLYEQYF
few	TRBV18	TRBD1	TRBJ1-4	TGTGCCAGCTCACCCTTAAGGGGGCAGGAAAAACTGTTTTTT	CASSPLRGQEKLFF
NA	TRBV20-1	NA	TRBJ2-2	TGCAGTGGGTTCGCGAACACCGGGGAGCTGTTTTTT	CSGFANTGELFF
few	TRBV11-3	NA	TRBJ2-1	TGTGCCAGCAGCTTAGAAGGGACGCGCTACAATGAGCAGTTCTTC	CASSLEGTRYNEQFF
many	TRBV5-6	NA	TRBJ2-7	TGTGCCAGCAGGCGGACTTTCAGCTCCTACGAGCAGTACTTC	CASRRTFSSYEQYF
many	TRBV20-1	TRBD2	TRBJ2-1	TGCAGTGCTAGAGAGACTAGCGGGAGTGGAGGTCAAGGGCAGTTCTTC	CSARETSGSGGQGQFF
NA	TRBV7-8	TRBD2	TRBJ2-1	TGTGCCAGCAGCTTAGGTAGAGCGGGAGAGGCTGAGCAGTTCTTC	CASSLGRAGEAEQFF
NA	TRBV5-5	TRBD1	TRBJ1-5	TGTGCCAGCAGCCCCCGAACAGGGGACTTCAATCAGCCCCAGCATTTT	CASSPRTGDFNQPQHF